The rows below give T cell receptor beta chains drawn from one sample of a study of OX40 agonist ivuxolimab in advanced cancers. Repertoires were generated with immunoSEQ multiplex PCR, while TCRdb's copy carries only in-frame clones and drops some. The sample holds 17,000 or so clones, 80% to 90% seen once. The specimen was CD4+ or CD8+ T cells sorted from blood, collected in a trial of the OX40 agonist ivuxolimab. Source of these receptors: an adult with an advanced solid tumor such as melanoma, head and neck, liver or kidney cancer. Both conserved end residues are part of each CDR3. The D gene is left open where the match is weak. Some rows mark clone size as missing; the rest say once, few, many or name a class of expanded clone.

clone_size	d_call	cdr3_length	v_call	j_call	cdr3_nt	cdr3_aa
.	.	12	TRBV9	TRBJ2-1	TGTGCCAGCGCGGGTATGTCCAATGAGCAGTTCTTC	CASAGMSNEQFF
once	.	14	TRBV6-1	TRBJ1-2	TGTGCCAGCAGTGGCCCGACAGGCGGCTATGGCTACACCTTC	CASSGPTGGYGYTF
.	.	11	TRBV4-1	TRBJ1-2	TGTGCCAGCAGCTCCTCCCAAGGCTACACCTTC	CASSSSQGYTF
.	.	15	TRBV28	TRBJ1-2	TGTGCCAGCAGCCTCCGGGACGGTTCCCTCTATGGCTACACCTTC	CASSLRDGSLYGYTF
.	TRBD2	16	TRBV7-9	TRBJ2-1	TGTGCCAGCAGCCCCACAGCTGGACTAGCGGCCGAGGGGCAGTTCTTC	CASSPTAGLAAEGQFF
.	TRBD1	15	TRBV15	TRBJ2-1	TGTGCCACCAGCAGAGGACAACAGGGGCCAAGGGAGCAGTTCTTC	CATSRGQQGPREQFF
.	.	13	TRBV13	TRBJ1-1	TGTGCCAGCAGCCCTACAGGGTTCGCTGAAGCTTTCTTT	CASSPTGFAEAFF
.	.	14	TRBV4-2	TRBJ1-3	TGTGCCAGCAGCCAACCGTACTCTGGAAACACCATATATTTT	CASSQPYSGNTIYF
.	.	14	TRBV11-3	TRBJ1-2	TGTGCCAGCAGCGAACCCTGGGCCAACTATGGCTACACCTTC	CASSEPWANYGYTF
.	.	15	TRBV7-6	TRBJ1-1	TGTGCCAGCAGCCAGCCTCCGGGACCAAACACTGAAGCTTTCTTT	CASSQPPGPNTEAFF
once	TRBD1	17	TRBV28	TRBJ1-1	TGTGCCAGCACGGGAGGGGGCGGGAGTTTTTGGAACACTGAAGCTTTCTTT	CASTGGGGSFWNTEAFF
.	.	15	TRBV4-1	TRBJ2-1	TGCGCCAGCAGCCAAGAAGGACGTATTACAAGTGAGCAGTTCTTC	CASSQEGRITSEQFF
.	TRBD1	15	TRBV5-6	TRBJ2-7	TGTGCCAGCAGCTTGCCCGGGACAGCCTCCTACGAGCAGTACTTC	CASSLPGTASYEQYF
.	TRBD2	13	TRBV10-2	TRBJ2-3	TGCGCCAGCGGACTAGCAGCTCTAGATACGCAGTATTTT	CASGLAALDTQYF
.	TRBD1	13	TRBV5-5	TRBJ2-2	TGTGCCAGCAGCGACCAGGGGGCCGGGGAGCTGTTTTTT	CASSDQGAGELFF
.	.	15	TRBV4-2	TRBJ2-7	TGTGCCAGCAGCTTCGGGGGGACAGAGTTCTACGAGCAGTACTTC	CASSFGGTEFYEQYF
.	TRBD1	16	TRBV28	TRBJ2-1	TGTGCCAGCAGTTTCCCCATCCGCACAGGGGGCAATGAGCAGTTCTTC	CASSFPIRTGGNEQFF
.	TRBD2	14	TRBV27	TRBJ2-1	TGTGCCAGCAGTCCACTAGCGGGAATCAATGAGCAGTTCTTC	CASSPLAGINEQFF
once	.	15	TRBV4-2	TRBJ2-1	TGTGCCAGCAGCCAAGAGGACAGGGAGGGCGGTGAGCAGTTCTTC	CASSQEDREGGEQFF
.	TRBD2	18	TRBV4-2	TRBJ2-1	TGTGCCAGCAGCCAAGGACGGATGGAGGGACTAGGTTCCTATGAGCAGTTCTTC	CASSQGRMEGLGSYEQFF
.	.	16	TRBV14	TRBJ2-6	TGTGCCAGCAGCCCACGAGGGTTTTCTGGGGCCAACGTCCTGACTTTC	CASSPRGFSGANVLTF
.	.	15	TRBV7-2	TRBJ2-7	TGTGCCAGCAGCTCTCCGACAGACGGGACCTACGAGCAGTACTTC	CASSSPTDGTYEQYF
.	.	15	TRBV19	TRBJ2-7	TGTGCCAGTAGTATAGAACTCCATAGCTCCTACGAGCAGTACTTC	CASSIELHSSYEQYF
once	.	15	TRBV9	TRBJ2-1	TGTGCCAGCAGCGTCGCAGGTTTCGGTGGCAATGAGCAGTTCTTC	CASSVAGFGGNEQFF
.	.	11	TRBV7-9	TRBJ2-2	TGTGCCAGCAGCTTTGCCGGGGAGCTGTTTTTT	CASSFAGELFF
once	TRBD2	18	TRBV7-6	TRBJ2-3	TGTGCCAGCAGCTTGGTGCCCCCTAGCGGGAGGCGTGAAGATACGCAGTATTTT	CASSLVPPSGRREDTQYF
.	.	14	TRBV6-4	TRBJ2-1	TGTGCCAGCAGCCCGGGACTTAATTGGGGTGAGCAGTTCTTC	CASSPGLNWGEQFF
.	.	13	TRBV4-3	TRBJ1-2	TGCGCCAGCAGCCCTAGTCGACGATATGGCTACACCTTC	CASSPSRRYGYTF
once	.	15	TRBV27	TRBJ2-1	TGTGCCAGCAGTTTCTCCGGGACACCCTACAATGAGCAGTTCTTC	CASSFSGTPYNEQFF
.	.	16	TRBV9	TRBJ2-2	TGTGCCAGCAGCCCCCGGGTAGCGCAGAACACCGGGGAGCTGTTTTTT	CASSPRVAQNTGELFF
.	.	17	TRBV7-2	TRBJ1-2	TGTGCCAGCAGCCCCACCGTACATTACCTACGTCCTAATGGCTACACCTTC	CASSPTVHYLRPNGYTF
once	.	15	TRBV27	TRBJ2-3	TGTGCCAGCAGTTTTGTGGGAGTAGGAACAGATACGCAGTATTTT	CASSFVGVGTDTQYF
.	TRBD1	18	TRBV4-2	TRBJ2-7	TGTGCCAGCAGCCAGGGGGGAGGATCGGGACAGGTAACCTACGAGCAGTACTTC	CASSQGGGSGQVTYEQYF
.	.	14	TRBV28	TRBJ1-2	TGTGCCAGCATCCAAAGCCCGGAAGGCTATGGCTACACCTTC	CASIQSPEGYGYTF
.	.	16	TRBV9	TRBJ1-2	TGTGCCAGCAGCGGATCACCGGGTCGAGGTAACTATGGCTACACCTTC	CASSGSPGRGNYGYTF
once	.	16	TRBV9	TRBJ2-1	TGTGCCAGCAGCGCCCCCGGCTCCTATACGAACAATGAGCAGTTCTTC	CASSAPGSYTNNEQFF
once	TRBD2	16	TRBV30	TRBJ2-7	TGTGCCTGGAGTGATACCACCGGGAGGGGCTCCTACGAGCAGTACTTC	CAWSDTTGRGSYEQYF
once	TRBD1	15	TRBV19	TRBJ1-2	TGTGCCAGTAGTTTCGCTGACAGGGGAAATTATGGCTACACCTTC	CASSFADRGNYGYTF
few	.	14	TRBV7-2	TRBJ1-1	TGTGCCAGCAGCTTAGGGGGACGAGGTACTGAAGCTTTCTTT	CASSLGGRGTEAFF
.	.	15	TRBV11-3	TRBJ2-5	TGTGCCAGCCACAAAGGACTAAGCCGGGGAGAGACCCAGTACTTC	CASHKGLSRGETQYF
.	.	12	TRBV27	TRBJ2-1	TGTGCCAGCAGTTTAACCCGCAATGAGCAGTTCTTC	CASSLTRNEQFF
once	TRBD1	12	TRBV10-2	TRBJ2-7	TGCGCCAGCAGTACAGGGGCAGGCGAGCAGTACTTC	CASSTGAGEQYF
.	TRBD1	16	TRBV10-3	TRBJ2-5	TGTGCCATCAGTGATCTCGGACAGGGGAGGGAGGAGACCCAGTACTTC	CAISDLGQGREETQYF
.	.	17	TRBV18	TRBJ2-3	TGTGCCAGCTCACCAAAGTATGAATCCCCAAGCACAGATACGCAGTATTTT	CASSPKYESPSTDTQYF
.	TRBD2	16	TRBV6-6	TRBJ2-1	TGTGCCAGCAGGCGGGGGTCCCCTCCCTCCTACAATGAGCAGTTCTTC	CASRRGSPPSYNEQFF
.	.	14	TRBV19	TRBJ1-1	TGTGCCAGTAGTATTGGACACTCGAACACTGAAGCTTTCTTT	CASSIGHSNTEAFF
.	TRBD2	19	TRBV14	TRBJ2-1	TGTGCCAGCAGCCAAGACCCTCGGGTAGCGGGAGTGTCCTACAATGAGCAGTTCTTC	CASSQDPRVAGVSYNEQFF
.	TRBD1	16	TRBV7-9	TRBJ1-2	TGTGCCAGCAGCTTAGCGTTTGAGACAGGGGTCTATGGCTACACCTTC	CASSLAFETGVYGYTF
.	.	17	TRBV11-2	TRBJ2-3	TGTGCCAGCAGCTTTCAGACAGGGTCGGGAGCTGCAGATACGCAGTATTTT	CASSFQTGSGAADTQYF
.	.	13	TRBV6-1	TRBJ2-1	TGTGCCAGCAGTGAAAACGCTAACGGTGAGCAGTTCTTC	CASSENANGEQFF
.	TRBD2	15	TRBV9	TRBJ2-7	TGTGCCAGCAGCGTAGAGGCTAGCGGGAGTTACGAGCAGTACTTC	CASSVEASGSYEQYF
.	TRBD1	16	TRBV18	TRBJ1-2	TGTGCCAGCTCACCACGGGGGACAGAGAGCCCCTATGGCTACACCTTC	CASSPRGTESPYGYTF
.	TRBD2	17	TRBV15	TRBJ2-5	TGTGCCACCAGCACCACGCATCTGACTAGCGGGAGAGAGACCCAGTACTTC	CATSTTHLTSGRETQYF
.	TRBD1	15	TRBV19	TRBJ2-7	TGTGCCAGTAGTATAGGTAGGGGGCCGTTCTACGAGCAGTACTTC	CASSIGRGPFYEQYF
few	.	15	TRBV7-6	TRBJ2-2	TGTGCCAGCAGCTTAGAGAGTAGCGCAAACGGGGAGCTGTTTTTT	CASSLESSANGELFF
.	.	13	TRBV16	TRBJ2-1	TGTGCCAGCAGCCCGAATTCTCGGGGGCAGCAGTTCTTC	CASSPNSRGQQFF
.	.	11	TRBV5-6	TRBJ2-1	TGTGCCAGCAGCTGGGATGGTGAGCAGTTCTTC	CASSWDGEQFF
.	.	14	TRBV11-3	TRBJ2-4	TGTGCCAGCACCCCGGGGACTGTTAGCGGCATTCAGTACTTC	CASTPGTVSGIQYF